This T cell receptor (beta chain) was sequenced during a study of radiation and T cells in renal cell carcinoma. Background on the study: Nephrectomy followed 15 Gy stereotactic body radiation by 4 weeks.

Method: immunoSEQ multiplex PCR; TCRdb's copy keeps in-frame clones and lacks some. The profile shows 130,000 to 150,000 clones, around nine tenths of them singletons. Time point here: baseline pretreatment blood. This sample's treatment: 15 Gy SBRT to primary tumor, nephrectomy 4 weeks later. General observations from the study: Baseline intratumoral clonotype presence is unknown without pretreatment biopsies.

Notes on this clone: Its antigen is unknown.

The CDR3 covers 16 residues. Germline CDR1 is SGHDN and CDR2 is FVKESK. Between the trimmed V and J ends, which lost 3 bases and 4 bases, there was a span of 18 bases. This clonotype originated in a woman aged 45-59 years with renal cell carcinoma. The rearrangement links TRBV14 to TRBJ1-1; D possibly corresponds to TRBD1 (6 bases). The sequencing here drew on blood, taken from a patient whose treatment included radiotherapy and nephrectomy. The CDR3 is CASSQLWGGRSTEAFF. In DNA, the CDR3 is TGTGCCAGCAGCCAGTTGTGGGGGGGCCGGAGCACTGAAGCTTTCTTT.